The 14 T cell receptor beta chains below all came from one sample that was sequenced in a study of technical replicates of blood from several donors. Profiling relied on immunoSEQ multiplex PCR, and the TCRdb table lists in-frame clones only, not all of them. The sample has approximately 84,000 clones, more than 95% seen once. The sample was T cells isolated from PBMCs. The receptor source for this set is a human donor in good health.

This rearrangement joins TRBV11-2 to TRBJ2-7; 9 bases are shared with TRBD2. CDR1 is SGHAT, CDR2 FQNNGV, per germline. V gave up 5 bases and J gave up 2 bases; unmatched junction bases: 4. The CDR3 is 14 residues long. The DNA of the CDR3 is TGTGCCAGCAGCACGACTAGCGGAGCCTACGAGCAGTACTTC. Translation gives CASSTTSGAYEQYF.

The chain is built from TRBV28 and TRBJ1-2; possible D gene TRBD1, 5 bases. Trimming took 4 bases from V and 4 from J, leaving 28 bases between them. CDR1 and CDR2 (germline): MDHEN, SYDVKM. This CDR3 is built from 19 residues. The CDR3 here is CASSSGVEGRVRGVYGYTF. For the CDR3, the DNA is TGTGCCAGCAGTTCGGGCGTGGAGGGGCGAGTACGAGGCGTCTATGGCTACACCTTC.

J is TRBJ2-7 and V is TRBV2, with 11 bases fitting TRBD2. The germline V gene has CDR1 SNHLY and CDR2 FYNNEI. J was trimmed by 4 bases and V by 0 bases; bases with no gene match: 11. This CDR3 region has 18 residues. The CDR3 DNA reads TGTGCCAGCAGTGAAGCGGGACTAGCGGACCTCTACTCGTACGAGCAGTACTTC. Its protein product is CASSEAGLADLYSYEQYF.

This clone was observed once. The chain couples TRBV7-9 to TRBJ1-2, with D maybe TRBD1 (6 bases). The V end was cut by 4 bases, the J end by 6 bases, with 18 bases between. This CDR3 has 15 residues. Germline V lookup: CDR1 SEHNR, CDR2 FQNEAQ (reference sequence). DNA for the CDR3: TGTGCCAGCAGCTCCCTTCGACAGGCGGTCAATGGCTACACCTTC. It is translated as CASSSLRQAVNGYTF.

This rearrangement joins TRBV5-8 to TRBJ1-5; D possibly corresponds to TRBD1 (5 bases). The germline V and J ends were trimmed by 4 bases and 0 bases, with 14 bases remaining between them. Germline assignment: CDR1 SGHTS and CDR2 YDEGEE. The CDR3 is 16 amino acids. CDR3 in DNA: TGTGCCAGCAGCCGCCCGACAGTTTATAGCAATCAGCCCCAGCATTTT. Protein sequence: CASSRPTVYSNQPQHF.

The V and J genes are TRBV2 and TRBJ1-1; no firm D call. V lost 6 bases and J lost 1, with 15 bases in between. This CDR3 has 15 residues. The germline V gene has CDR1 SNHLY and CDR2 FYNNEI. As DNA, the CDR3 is TGTGCCAGCAGCGACCAAACTACCAGGAACACTGAAGCTTTCTTT. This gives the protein CASSDQTTRNTEAFF.

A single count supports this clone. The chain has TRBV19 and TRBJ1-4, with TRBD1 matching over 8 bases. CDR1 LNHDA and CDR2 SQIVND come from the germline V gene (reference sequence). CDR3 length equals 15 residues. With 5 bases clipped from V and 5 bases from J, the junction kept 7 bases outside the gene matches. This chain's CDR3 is CASSFRRQGNEKLFF. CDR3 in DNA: TGTGCCAGTAGTTTCCGAAGACAGGGGAATGAAAAACTGTTTTTT.

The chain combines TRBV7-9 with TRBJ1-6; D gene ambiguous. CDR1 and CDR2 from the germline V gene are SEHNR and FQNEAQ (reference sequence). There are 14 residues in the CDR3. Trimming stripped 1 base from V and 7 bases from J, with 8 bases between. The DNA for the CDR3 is TGTGCCAGCAGCTTAGAGTTGCGAAATTCACCCCTCCACTTT. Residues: CASSLELRNSPLHF.

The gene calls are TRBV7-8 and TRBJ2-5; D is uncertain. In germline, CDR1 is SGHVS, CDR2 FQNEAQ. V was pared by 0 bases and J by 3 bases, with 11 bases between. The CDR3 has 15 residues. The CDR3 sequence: CASSLAPKPKETQYF. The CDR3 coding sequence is TGTGCCAGCAGCTTAGCGCCTAAACCAAAAGAGACCCAGTACTTC.

This chain's CDR3 is CASSRRSVQETQYF. In DNA, the CDR3 is TGTGCCAGCAGTCGTCGTTCAGTCCAAGAGACCCAGTACTTC. The V and J genes are TRBV6-6 and TRBJ2-5, with D unresolved. The V end was cut by 5 bases, the J end by 1 base, with 11 bases between. Per the germline V gene, CDR1 is MNHNY and CDR2 is SVGAGI (reference sequence). CDR3 size: 14 residues.

As DNA, the CDR3 is TGTGCCATGCGGACTATCTCCTACAATGAGCAGTTCTTC. This sequence encodes CAMRTISYNEQFF. V usage is TRBV2 and J usage is TRBJ2-1, with D perhaps TRBD2 (6 bases). The V gene lost 10 bases and the J gene lost 0 bases, with 10 bases spanning the gap. The CDR3 is 13 residues long. Germline CDR1 SNHLY, CDR2 FYNNEI. The whole variable domain, remainder taken from reference TRBV2 and TRBJ2-1, is EPEVTQTPSHQVTQMGQEVILRCVPISNHLYFYWYRQILGQKVEFLVSFYNNEISEKSEIFDDQFSVERPDGSNFTLKIRSTKLEDSAMYFCAMRTISYNEQFFGPGTRLTVL.

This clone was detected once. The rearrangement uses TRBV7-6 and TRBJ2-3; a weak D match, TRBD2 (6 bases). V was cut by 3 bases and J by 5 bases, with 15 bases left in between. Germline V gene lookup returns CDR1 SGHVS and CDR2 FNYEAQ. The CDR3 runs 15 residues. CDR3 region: CASSFRGLSQDTQYF. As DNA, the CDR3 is TGTGCCAGCAGCTTCCGGGGACTGTCCCAAGATACGCAGTATTTT.

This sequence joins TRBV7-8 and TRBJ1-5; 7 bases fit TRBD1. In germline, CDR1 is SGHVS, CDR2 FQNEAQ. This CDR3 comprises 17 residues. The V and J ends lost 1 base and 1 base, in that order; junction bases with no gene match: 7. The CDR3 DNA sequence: TGTGCCAGCAGCTTAGAGCTTGTGGACAGGAGCAATCAGCCCCAGCATTTT. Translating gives CASSLELVDRSNQPQHF.

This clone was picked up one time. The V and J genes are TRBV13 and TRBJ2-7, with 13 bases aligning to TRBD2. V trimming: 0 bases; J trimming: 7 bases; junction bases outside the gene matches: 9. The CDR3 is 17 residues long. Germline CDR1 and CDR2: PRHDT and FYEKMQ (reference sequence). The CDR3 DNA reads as TGTGCCAGCAGCTTAGGCCCACTAGCGGGAGGGGAAGGGGAGCAGTACTTC. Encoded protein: CASSLGPLAGGEGEQYF.